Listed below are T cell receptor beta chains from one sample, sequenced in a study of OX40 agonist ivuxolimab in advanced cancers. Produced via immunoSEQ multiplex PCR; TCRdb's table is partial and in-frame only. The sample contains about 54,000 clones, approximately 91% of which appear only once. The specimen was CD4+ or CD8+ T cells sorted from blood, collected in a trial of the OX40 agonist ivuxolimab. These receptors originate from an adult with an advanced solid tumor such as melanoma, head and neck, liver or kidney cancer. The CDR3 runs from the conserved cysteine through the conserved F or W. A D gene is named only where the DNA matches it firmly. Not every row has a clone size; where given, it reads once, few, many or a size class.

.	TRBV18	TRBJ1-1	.	TGTGCCAGCTCACCAGGGGTGGACACTGAAGCTTTCTTT	CASSPGVDTEAFF
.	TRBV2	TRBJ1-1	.	TGTGCCAGCAGTGAGCAGGGGCTACCAAGCACTGAAGCTTTCTTT	CASSEQGLPSTEAFF
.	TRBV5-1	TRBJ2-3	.	TGCGCCAGCAGCCCTTGGGACCGCCCAGATACGCAGTATTTT	CASSPWDRPDTQYF
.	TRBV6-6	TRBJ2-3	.	TGTGCCAGCAGTCTAGGGGGAGGCACAGATACGCAGTATTTT	CASSLGGGTDTQYF
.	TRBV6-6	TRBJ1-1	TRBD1	TGTGCCAGCAGCCCTACAGGGGGCGTCACAGCTTTCTTT	CASSPTGGVTAFF
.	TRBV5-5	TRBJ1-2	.	TGTGCCAGCAGACGGATCGCAGGGGCGTATGGCTACACCTTC	CASRRIAGAYGYTF
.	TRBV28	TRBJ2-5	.	TGTGCCAGCAGTTCGGTAGAGGAGACCCAGTACTTC	CASSSVEETQYF
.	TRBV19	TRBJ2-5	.	TGTGCCAGTAGTAGGCTCGGGGTAGGGGAGACCCAGTACTTC	CASSRLGVGETQYF
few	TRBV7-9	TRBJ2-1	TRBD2	TGTGCCAGCAGCTTTCTAAAGGGACTAGCGGGCAATGAGCAGTTCTTC	CASSFLKGLAGNEQFF
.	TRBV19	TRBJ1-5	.	TGTGCCAGTAGTAGGGGACAACTCAATCAGCCCCAGCATTTT	CASSRGQLNQPQHF
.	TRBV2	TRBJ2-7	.	TGTGCCAGCAGTGAACTACCCTACGAGCAGTACTTC	CASSELPYEQYF
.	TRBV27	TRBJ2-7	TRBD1	TGTGCCAGCCTTATTGGGGCAGGGGGAAACCACGAGCAGTACTTC	CASLIGAGGNHEQYF
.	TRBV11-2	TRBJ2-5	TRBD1	TGTGCCAGCAGCTTAGATCGGACAGGGGGCGTTCAAGAGACCCAGTACTTC	CASSLDRTGGVQETQYF
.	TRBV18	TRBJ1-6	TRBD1	TGTGCCAGCTCACCGGACAGGGAATTGCCACCCCTCCACTTT	CASSPDRELPPLHF
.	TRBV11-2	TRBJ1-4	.	TGTGCCAGCAGCGTTTCAGGGAGGTATAATGAAAAACTGTTTTTT	CASSVSGRYNEKLFF
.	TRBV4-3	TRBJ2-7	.	TGCGCCAGCAGTTTACAGCTCTCCAGTCCCCACGAGCAGTACTTC	CASSLQLSSPHEQYF
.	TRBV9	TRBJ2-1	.	TGTGCCAGCAGCTCCGGGATACTCAATGAGCAGTTCTTC	CASSSGILNEQFF
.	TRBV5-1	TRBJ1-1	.	TGCGCCAGCAGCGCCGCCCAGAACACTGAAGCTTTCTTT	CASSAAQNTEAFF
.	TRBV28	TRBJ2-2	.	TGTGCCAGCAGTCCCTTGGCGGGGACCGCCACCGGGGAGCTGTTTTTT	CASSPLAGTATGELFF
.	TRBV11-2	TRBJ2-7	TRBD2	TGTGCCAGCAGCTTAGATTGGACTAGCAGTTACGAGCAGTACTTC	CASSLDWTSSYEQYF
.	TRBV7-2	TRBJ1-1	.	TGTGCCAGCAGCCTCAGGGGGAACACTGAAGCTTTCTTT	CASSLRGNTEAFF
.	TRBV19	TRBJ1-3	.	TGTGCCAGTAGTATCGCTCGTGGTGCAGGATCTGGAAACACCATATATTTT	CASSIARGAGSGNTIYF
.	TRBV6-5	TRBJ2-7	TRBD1	TGTGCCAGCAGCCGAGACAGGGGGCGGTTCGAGCAGTACTTC	CASSRDRGRFEQYF
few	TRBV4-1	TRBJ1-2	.	TGCGCCAGCAGCCAACGGGTTAGGGACCAAAGTATCTATGGCTACACCTTC	CASSQRVRDQSIYGYTF
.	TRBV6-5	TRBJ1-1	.	TGTGCCAGCACGAGGGGGGTAAACACTGAAGCTTTCTTT	CASTRGVNTEAFF
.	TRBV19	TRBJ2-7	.	TGTGCCAGTAGTATAGCGGCGACGTCTCCCTACGAGCAGTACTTC	CASSIAATSPYEQYF
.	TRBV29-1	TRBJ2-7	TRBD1	TGCAGCGTTGATCTGACAGGGTTGGACGAGCAGTACTTC	CSVDLTGLDEQYF
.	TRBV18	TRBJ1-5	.	TGTGCCAGCTCACCAAGTGGAGAGGCTCAGCCCCAGCATTTT	CASSPSGEAQPQHF
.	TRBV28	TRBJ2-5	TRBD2	TGTGCCAGCAGAGGAGGCGGGGGTGAGACCCAGTACTTC	CASRGGGGETQYF
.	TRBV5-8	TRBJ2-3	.	TGTGCCAGCGCCCCAGTCGCTAGCACAGATACGCAGTATTTT	CASAPVASTDTQYF
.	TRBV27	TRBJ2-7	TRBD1	TGTGCCAGCAGTCCTTTTCCGGGACAGGGGGCGGTGCAGTACTTC	CASSPFPGQGAVQYF
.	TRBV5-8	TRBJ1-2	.	TGTGCCAGCAGCTTGTTCTCTTTAGGGCCCCATGGCTACACCTTC	CASSLFSLGPHGYTF
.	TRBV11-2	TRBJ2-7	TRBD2	TGTGCCAGCAGCTTAGGAGGAGCGGGGATCGAGCAGTACTTC	CASSLGGAGIEQYF
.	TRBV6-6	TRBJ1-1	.	TGTGCCATCAAGTACTCGGACATTTACACTGAAGCTTTCTTT	CAIKYSDIYTEAFF
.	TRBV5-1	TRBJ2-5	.	TGCGCCAGCAGCTTGGATCTCCGAGAAGAGACCCAGTACTTC	CASSLDLREETQYF
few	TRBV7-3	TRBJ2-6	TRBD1	TGTGCCAGCAGCTTGACAGGGGGCGCGTCAGGGGCCAACGTCCTGACTTTC	CASSLTGGASGANVLTF
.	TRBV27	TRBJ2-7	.	TGTGCCAGCAGTCACTTAGGCAGGGCAACCTACGAGCAGTACTTC	CASSHLGRATYEQYF
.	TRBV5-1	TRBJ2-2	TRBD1	TGCGCCAGCAGCGAGACAGGGGGCCTAGGCGGGGAGCTGTTTTTT	CASSETGGLGGELFF
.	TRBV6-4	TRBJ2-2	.	TGTGCCAGCAGTGACTCGGGGCAGAACACCGGGGAGCTGTTTTTT	CASSDSGQNTGELFF
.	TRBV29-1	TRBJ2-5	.	TGCAGCGTTGAAGATCGTTTTTGGCCCGTAGAGACCCAGTACTTC	CSVEDRFWPVETQYF
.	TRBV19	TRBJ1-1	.	TGTGCCAGTAGTATGGCGAACACTGAAGCTTTCTTT	CASSMANTEAFF
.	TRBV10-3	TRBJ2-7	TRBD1	TGTGCCATCACCGCGGGACAGGGTTCCTACGAGCAGTACTTC	CAITAGQGSYEQYF
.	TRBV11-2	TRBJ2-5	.	TGTGCCAGCAGCTCTGGGGGTGAGGGGACCCAGTACTTC	CASSSGGEGTQYF
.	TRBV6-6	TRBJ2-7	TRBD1	TGTGCCAGCAAAGGGGCAGGGGGTCCTATCGAGCAGTACTTC	CASKGAGGPIEQYF
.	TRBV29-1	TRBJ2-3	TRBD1	TGCAGCGTTGATGGGGCAGGGGGCCCAGATACGCAGTATTTT	CSVDGAGGPDTQYF
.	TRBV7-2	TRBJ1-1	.	TGTGCCAGCAGCTTAGCCGGGGACTCTTTCTTT	CASSLAGDSFF
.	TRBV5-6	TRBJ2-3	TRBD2	TGTGCCAGCAGCACCGTAGCGGGGGCCAACACAGATACGCAGTATTTT	CASSTVAGANTDTQYF
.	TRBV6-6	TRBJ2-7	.	TGTGCCAGCAGAAAGGCATGGCAGAACCACGAGCAGTACTTC	CASRKAWQNHEQYF
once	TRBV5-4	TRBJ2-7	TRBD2	TGTGCCAGCTCACCGGGAGGACGGGCATCCTACGAGCAGTACTTC	CASSPGGRASYEQYF
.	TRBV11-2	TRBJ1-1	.	TGTGCCAGCAGCTTTCAGGATTTCAAAGCTTTCTTT	CASSFQDFKAFF
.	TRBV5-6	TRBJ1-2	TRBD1	TGTGCCAGTTCGACAGGGTTGGAAGATGGCTACACCTTC	CASSTGLEDGYTF
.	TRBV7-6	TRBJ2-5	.	TGTGCCAGCAGCTTATTTGAAGAGACCCAGTACTTC	CASSLFEETQYF
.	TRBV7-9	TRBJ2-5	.	TGTGCCAGCAGCTTAGTTGGGTTGGGGGAGACCCAGTACTTC	CASSLVGLGETQYF
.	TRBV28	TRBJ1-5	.	TGTGCCAGCAGCCCCTACAGGGAGAATCAGCCCCAGCATTTT	CASSPYRENQPQHF
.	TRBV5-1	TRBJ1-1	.	TGCGCCAGCAGCTTGGGATACACTGAAGCTTTCTTT	CASSLGYTEAFF
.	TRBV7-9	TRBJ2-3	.	TGTGCCAGCAGCTTACAGGGAGATACGCAGTATTTT	CASSLQGDTQYF